This TCR beta chain was recorded in a study of vaccination effects on CD4 cells after COVID-19. As for the study in general: Post-vaccine samples followed the second dose by a median of 72 days.

Study results and caveats: Among infection- and vaccine-induced clones, marked clonal contraction occurred late after vaccination.

V was clipped by 4 bases and J by 3 bases; unmatched bases: 15. The V gene's germline CDR1 is SGHNT and CDR2 YYREEE (reference sequence). The CDR3 is 18 amino acids. Remarks on this clone: Its target is not known.

TCRdb's table, derived via immunoSEQ multiplex PCR, lists solely in-frame clones and lacks some. This sample has about 57,000 clones, with nearly 80% found just once. The authors isolated CD4+ T cells after ten to eleven days of culture. Two doses of BNT162b2 or mRNA-1273 vaccine were administered to participants. Neither prior SARS-CoV-2 infection nor positive nucleocapsid antibodies were present in the vaccine recipients. IL-2 medium took the place of half the medium on both days 3 and 7. V and J are TRBV5-4 and TRBJ1-1; TRBD1 matches 10 bases. The sample was CD4+ T cells from PBMCs cultured without peptide, taken after COVID-19 vaccination. This TCR was recovered from a human donor who received a COVID-19 vaccine. CDR3 region: CASSDVFRQGARDTEAFF. In nucleotides, the CDR3 is TGTGCCAGCAGCGACGTATTCCGACAGGGGGCGCGGGACACTGAAGCTTTCTTT. Full variable domain (outside the CDR3, taken from reference TRBV5-4 and TRBJ1-1): ETGVTQSPTHLIKTRGQQVTLRCSSQSGHNTVSWYQQALGQGPQFIFQYYREEENGRGNFPPRFSGLQFPNYSSELNVNALELDDSALYLCASSDVFRQGARDTEAFFGQGTRLTVV.